A single T cell receptor beta chain is shown here with its context. These data originate in a study of blood T cell repertoires in COVID-19. TCRdb's copy holds only in-frame clones and misses some; the assay was immunoSEQ multiplex PCR. The data hold over 100,000 clones, with 84% observed a single time. The CDR3 extends over 20 amino acids. Germline lookup yields CDR1 LNHNV and CDR2 YYDKDF (reference sequence). Unmatched junction bases numbered 8, after V lost 0 bases and J lost 1 base. The V and J genes are TRBV15 and TRBJ2-6; 11 bases are shared with TRBD2. The sequencing input was peripheral blood. This clonotype originated in a man aged 40-50 years with active or convalescent COVID-19. The CDR3 bases are TGTGCCACCAGCAGAGATCCAGGGACTAGCGGAACTTCTGGGGCCAACGTCCTGACTTTC. Encoded protein: CATSRDPGTSGTSGANVLTF. Supplemented by reference TRBV15 and TRBJ2-6, the full variable domain reads DAMVIQNPRYQVTQFGKPVTLSCSQTLNHNVMYWYQQKSSQAPKLLFHYYDKDFNNEADTPDNFQSRRPNTSFCFLDIRSPGLGDTAMYLCATSRDPGTSGTSGANVLTFGAGSRLTVL.